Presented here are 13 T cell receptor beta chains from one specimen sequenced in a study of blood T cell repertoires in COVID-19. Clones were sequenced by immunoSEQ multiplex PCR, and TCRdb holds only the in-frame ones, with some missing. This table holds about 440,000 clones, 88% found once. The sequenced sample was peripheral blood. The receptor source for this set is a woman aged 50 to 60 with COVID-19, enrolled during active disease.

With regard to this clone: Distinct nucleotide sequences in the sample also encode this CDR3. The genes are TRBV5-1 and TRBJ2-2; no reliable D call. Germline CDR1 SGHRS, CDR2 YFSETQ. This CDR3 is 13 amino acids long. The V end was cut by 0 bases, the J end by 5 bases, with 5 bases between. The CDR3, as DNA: TGCGCCAGCAGCTTGGCCGGGACCGGGGAGCTGTTTTTT. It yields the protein CASSLAGTGELFF.

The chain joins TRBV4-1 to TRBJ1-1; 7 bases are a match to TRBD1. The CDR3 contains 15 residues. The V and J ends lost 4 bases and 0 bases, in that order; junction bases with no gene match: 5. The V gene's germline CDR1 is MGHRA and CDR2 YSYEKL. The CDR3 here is CASSPRQGMNTEAFF. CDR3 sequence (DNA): TGCGCCAGCAGCCCCCGACAGGGCATGAACACTGAAGCTTTCTTT.

CDR3 protein: CASSSRLAGGPNEQFF. CDR3 bases: TGTGCCAGCAGTTCCAGACTAGCGGGGGGGCCCAATGAGCAGTTCTTC. This chain uses TRBV6-5 with TRBJ2-1; 14 bases fit TRBD2. The CDR3 spans 16 residues. V trimming: 4 bases; J trimming: 6 bases; junction bases outside the gene matches: 5. The germline V gene encodes CDR1 MNHEY and CDR2 SVGAGI.

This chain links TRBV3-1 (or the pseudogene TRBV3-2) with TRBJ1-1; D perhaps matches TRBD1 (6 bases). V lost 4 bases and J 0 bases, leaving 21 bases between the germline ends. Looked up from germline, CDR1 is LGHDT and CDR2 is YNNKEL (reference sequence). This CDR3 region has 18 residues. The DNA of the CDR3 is TGTGCCAGCAGCCCTAGACGACCGGGACACGGGATGAACACTGAAGCTTTCTTT. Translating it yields CASSPRRPGHGMNTEAFF.

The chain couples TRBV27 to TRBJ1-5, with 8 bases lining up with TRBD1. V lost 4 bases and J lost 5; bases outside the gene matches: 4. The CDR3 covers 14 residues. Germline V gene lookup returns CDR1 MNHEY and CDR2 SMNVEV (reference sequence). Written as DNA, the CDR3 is TGTGCCAGCAGTTCCCCAGGGGGCGATCAGCCCCAGCATTTT. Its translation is CASSSPGGDQPQHF.

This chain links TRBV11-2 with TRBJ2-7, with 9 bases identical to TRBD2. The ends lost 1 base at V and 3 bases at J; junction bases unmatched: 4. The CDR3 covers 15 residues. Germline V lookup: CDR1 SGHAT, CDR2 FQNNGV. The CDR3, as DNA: TGTGCCAGCAGCTTAGTCTCTAGCGGGGACTACGAGCAGTACTTC. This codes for CASSLVSSGDYEQYF.

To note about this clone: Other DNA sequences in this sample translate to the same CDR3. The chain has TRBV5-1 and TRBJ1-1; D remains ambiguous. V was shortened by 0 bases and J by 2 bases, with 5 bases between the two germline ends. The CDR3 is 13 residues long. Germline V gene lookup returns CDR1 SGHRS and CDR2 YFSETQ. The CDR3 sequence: CASSLGGNTEAFF. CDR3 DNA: TGCGCCAGCAGCTTGGGCGGAAACACTGAAGCTTTCTTT.

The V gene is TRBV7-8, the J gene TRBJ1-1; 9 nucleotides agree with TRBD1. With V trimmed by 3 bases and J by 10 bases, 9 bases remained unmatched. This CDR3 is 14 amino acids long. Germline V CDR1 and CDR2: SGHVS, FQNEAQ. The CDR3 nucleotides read TGTGCCAGCAGCTTCGGACAGGGGCCAAGAGGAGCTTTCTTT. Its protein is CASSFGQGPRGAFF.

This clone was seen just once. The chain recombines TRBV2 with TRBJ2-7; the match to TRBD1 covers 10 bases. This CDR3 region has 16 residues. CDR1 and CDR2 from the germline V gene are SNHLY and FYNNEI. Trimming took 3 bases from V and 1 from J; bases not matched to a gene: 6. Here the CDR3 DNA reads TGTGCCAGCAGTGATCCGGGACAGGGGAATTCCTACGAGCAGTACTTC. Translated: CASSDPGQGNSYEQYF.

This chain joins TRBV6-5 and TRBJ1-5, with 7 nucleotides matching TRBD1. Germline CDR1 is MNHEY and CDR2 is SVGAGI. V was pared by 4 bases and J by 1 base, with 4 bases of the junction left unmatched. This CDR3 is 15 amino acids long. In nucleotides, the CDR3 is TGTGCCAGCAGTTGGGGGACAGCGAGCAATCAGCCCCAGCATTTT. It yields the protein CASSWGTASNQPQHF.

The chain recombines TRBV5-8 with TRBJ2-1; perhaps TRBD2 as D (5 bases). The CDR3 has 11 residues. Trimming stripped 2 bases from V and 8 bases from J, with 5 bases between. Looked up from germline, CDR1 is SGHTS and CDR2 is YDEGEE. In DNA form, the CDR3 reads TGTGCCAGCAGCTTTAGCGATGAGCAGTTCTTC. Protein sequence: CASSFSDEQFF.

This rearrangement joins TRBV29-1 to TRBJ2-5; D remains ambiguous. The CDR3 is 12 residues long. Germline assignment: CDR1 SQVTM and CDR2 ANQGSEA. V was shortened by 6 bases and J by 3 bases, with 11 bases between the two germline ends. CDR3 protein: CSVGHEEETQYF. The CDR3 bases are TGCAGCGTCGGTCACGAGGAAGAGACCCAGTACTTC.

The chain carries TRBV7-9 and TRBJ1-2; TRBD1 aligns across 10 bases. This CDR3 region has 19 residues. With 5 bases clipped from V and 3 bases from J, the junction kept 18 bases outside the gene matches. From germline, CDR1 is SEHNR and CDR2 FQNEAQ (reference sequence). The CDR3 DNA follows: TGTGCCAGCAGCCGTCGTAACCCTTTCGGGACAGGGGTTGACTATGGCTACACCTTC. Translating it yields CASSRRNPFGTGVDYGYTF.